This T cell receptor (beta chain) was identified during a study of memory CD4+ T cells and cytomegalovirus serostatus (dated by TCRdb to about 2019). Regarding the study in general: The cohort comprised around 35 healthy Belgian adults, 9 CMV seropositive and some 24 CMV seronegative. The study sequenced CD4+ memory TCRbeta repertoires of a Belgian cohort with known cytomegalovirus serostatus to replicate a published TCR-based CMV serostatus classifier.

The Quick-DNA Microprep Kit was used to extract genomic DNA from the sorted cells. TCRbeta DNA was amplified with the immunoSEQ hsTCRbeta kit following the manufacturer's protocol. TCRbeta libraries were sequenced on an Illumina MiSeq instrument. As for the original processing: Following removal of out-of-frame sequences, 2 million to 2.5 million distinct TCRbeta sequences were retained, with an average of roughly 70,000 per individual. Each individual was scored using the number of some 150 previously reported CMV-associated TCRbeta sequences that the individual carried and the total number of productive distinct TCRbeta sequences. A beta-binomial model was reimplemented in Python, and scikit-learn random forests with default parameters were trained on US cohort data. On the Belgian cohort, classifier performance was reported as the median AUC, along with percentile confidence intervals, across 10,000 bootstrap iterations. TCRdb obtained this table from immuneACCESS and retained in-frame rearrangements with V and J assigned. These tables miss some clones; where compared with another copy, unresolved V genes account for less than half of the shortfall, and the remainder is unexplained. Clonal size and the V and J genes are those of that table, whereas D and trimming came from the DNA. The sample table contains 35,000 to 45,000 clones; only one count was recorded for more than 75% of them. Approximately 0.79% of the sample is in the top ten clones.

Sequences SGHAT (CDR1) and FQNNGV (CDR2) are obtained from the germline V gene. Taken from cysteine to phenylalanine, the CDR3 has 14 residues. Only the CDR3 part of the read is kept: 42 bases, read in frame from the first base. V and J are truncated by 5 bases and 9 bases respectively, leaving an intervening sequence of 19 bases. As regards this clone: The antigen this receptor binds is unknown. Per-base quality was not reported, and no clone a single base away is much larger than it.

Single viable CD3+CD4+CD8-CD45RO+ cells were sorted as memory CD4+ T cells on a FACSAria II. To determine CMV serostatus, a Roche Elecsys assay was used that detects serum IgG against CMV pp150, pp28, p38 and p52. After the samples were thawed, total CD4+ T cells were enriched through positive selection using CD4 magnetic microbeads. The samples came from a different study that was designed specifically to examine the CD4+ T cell memory repertoire. Following standard operating procedures, peripheral blood mononuclear cells were isolated and cryopreserved, while serum was kept at -80 degrees C. The staining used CD3-PerCP (BW264/56), CD4-APC (RPA-T4), CD45RO-PE (UCHT1) and CD8-Pacific Orange (3B5) antibodies, and Sytox blue was used to exclude non-viable cells. The full study reports these points: CMV serostatus prediction reached a median bootstrapped AUC of about 0.95 with the original framework and 0.85 to 0.91 with a US-trained random forest. The results were read as suggesting that the CMV-associated TCR signature is, for the most part, present in the CD4+ memory repertoire. On the Belgian cohort, the classifier built on the original framework reached a median bootstrapped AUC of approximately 0.94, with a 95% CI of 0.76-1.00. Among the 150 to 200 previously reported CMV-associated TCRbeta sequences, 60 to 85 showed up in the CD4+ memory repertoires, with each one found in between one and five individuals. Only CD4+CD45RO+ memory cells were sequenced, in contrast to the original study, in which naive and memory CD4+ and CD8+ populations were covered.

Sequences were obtained from memory CD4+ T cells from blood. The chain employs TRBV11-2 and TRBJ1-2, and perhaps TRBD1 as D gene, on 6 matching bases. This TCR derives from an adult in good health and CMV-seronegative. The CDR3 reads as follows: CASSPDSRGPRYTF. The bases read TGTGCCAGCAGCCCCGACAGCAGGGGCCCCCGCTACACCTTC.